This T cell receptor (beta chain) was observed in a study of cytomegalovirus exposure and HLA in healthy donors. Overall study results and limits: Most TCR sequences proved rare, with some public TCRs found in many donors.

PCR primers comprised 60 Vbeta and 13 Jbeta primers. Assay: immunoSEQ multiplex PCR; the TCRdb copy retains only in-frame clones and omits some. This repertoire shows 200,000 to 250,000 clones, 70% to 80% found once; its top ten account for approximately 3.8%. This CDR3 region has 17 residues. Per the germline V gene, CDR1 is MGHRA and CDR2 is YSYEKL. This clone appeared a single time. The antigen remains undetermined. This TCR came from a male donor in good health and CMV-seronegative. The genes are TRBV4-1 and TRBJ2-5, with D possibly matching TRBD1 (6 bases). With the DNA end fitting TRBJ2-7 better, the J assignment may be wrong. The specimen sequenced was PBMCs. Here the CDR3 DNA reads TGCGCCAGCAGCCAAGGTGATCAACAGGGTTCCCCCTACGAGCAGTACTTC. This sequence encodes CASSQGDQQGSPYEQYF.